These T cell receptor beta chains were read from a single sample in a study of shared clonotypes between healthy human individuals. Here immunoSEQ multiplex PCR was the method, and the copy in TCRdb shows in-frame clones only, minus some. The sample yields approximately 2,200,000 clones, about 93% seen once. Sample: naive CD8+ T cells from PBMCs. The source is a young man in good health. Some clones in this sample may be carry-over from other donors' samples. The CDR3 runs from the conserved cysteine through the conserved F or W. Each record gives: V gene, J gene, CDR3 length, CDR3 protein.

v_gene: TRBV29-1
j_gene: TRBJ2-3
len: 16
CDR3aa: CSATLTLAFGTDTQYF

v_gene: TRBV5-5
j_gene: TRBJ1-2
len: 15
CDR3aa: CASSLDGTAPYGYTF

v_gene: TRBV7-9
j_gene: TRBJ1-6
len: 14
CDR3aa: CASTLGQGDSPLHF

v_gene: TRBV27
j_gene: TRBJ2-5
len: 17
CDR3aa: CASSSGTAFRGPETQYF

v_gene: TRBV28
j_gene: TRBJ1-2
len: 14
CDR3aa: CASSRAIGPHGYTF

v_gene: TRBV9
j_gene: TRBJ2-1
len: 14
CDR3aa: CASSAGGGRNEQFF

v_gene: TRBV7-9
j_gene: TRBJ2-7
len: 14
CDR3aa: CASSPRDPSYEQYF

v_gene: TRBV10-2
j_gene: TRBJ2-5
len: 13
CDR3aa: CASTDLLGTTQYF

v_gene: TRBV14
j_gene: TRBJ2-3
len: 17
CDR3aa: CASSQSSGLWGTDTQYF

v_gene: TRBV7-6
j_gene: TRBJ2-2
len: 16
CDR3aa: CASSLFGQGSTGELFF

v_gene: TRBV7-9
j_gene: TRBJ2-1
len: 16
CDR3aa: CASSFPSGGLNNEQFF

v_gene: TRBV27
j_gene: TRBJ1-5
len: 14
CDR3aa: CASRDLDRNQPQHF

v_gene: TRBV10-3
j_gene: TRBJ2-7
len: 13
CDR3aa: CAIGTGGAYEQYF